The entry that follows covers one T cell receptor (beta chain) sequence. Antigen specificity is unknown. Healthy donors of bone marrow made up the group. The germline V and J ends were trimmed by 0 bases and 1 base, with 7 bases remaining between them. This CDR3 comprises 14 residues. Germline values: CDR1 SGHNT, CDR2 YYREEE (reference sequence). The PCR contained 60 Vbeta and 13 Jbeta primers. In the authors' methods: In a later analysis, the count reached about 82 million unique TCR beta chains, with around 11 million shared. The protocol was immunoSEQ multiplex PCR, while the TCRdb copy is restricted to in-frame clones and leaves out a portion. The V and J calls and the clone size are those of that table, but D and trimming were determined from the DNA. The table records 90,000 to 120,000 clones, around 80% of them present only once. This entry belongs to a study of cytomegalovirus exposure and HLA in healthy donors. Overall study context: Roughly 77 million unique TCRs from HLA-typed donors made up an early data release. Study-level results: The majority of CMV-associated TCR beta chains were reported as apparently HLA-restricted in a later analysis.

The TCR comes from a man aged 25-45 years in good health and CMV-seropositive. V is TRBV5-4 and J is TRBJ1-2; D is unclear. Sequencing was carried out using PBMCs. The CDR3 nucleotides read TGTGCCAGCAGCTTGGCCGGGAATAACTATGGCTACACCTTC. Amino acids: CASSLAGNNYGYTF.